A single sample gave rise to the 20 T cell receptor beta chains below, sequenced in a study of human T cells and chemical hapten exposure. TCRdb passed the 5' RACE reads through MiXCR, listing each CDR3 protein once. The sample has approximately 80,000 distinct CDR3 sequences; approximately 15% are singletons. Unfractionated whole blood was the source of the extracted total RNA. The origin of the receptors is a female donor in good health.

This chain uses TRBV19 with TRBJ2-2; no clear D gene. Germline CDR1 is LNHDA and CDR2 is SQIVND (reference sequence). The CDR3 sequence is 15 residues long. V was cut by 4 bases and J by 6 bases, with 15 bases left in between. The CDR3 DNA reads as TGTGCCAGTAGTAATCGGAACAGTAAGGCCGGGGAGCTGTTTTTT. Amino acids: CASSNRNSKAGELFF.

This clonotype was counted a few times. Here the CDR3 reads CSGDRGGTDTQYF. CDR3 DNA sequence: TGCAGCGGAGACAGGGGAGGCACAGATACGCAGTATTTT. The chain combines TRBV29-1 with TRBJ2-3, with TRBD1 matching 8 bases. The CDR3 runs 13 residues. Germline trimming cut 7 bases from V and 1 base from J; bases unmatched to any gene: 4. CDR1 SQVTM and CDR2 ANQGSEA come from the germline V gene.

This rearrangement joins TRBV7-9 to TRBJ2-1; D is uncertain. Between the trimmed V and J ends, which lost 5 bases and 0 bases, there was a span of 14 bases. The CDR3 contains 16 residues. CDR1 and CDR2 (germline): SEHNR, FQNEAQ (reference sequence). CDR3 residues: CASSRYVGSSYNEQFF. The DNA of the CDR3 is TGTGCCAGCAGCCGTTATGTGGGAAGCTCCTACAATGAGCAGTTCTTC.

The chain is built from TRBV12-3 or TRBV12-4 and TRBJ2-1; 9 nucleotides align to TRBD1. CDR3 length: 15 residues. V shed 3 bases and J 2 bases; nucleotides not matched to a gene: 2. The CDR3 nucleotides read TGTGCCAGCAGTTTTGGGACAGGGACCTACAATGAGCAGTTCTTC. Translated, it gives CASSFGTGTYNEQFF.

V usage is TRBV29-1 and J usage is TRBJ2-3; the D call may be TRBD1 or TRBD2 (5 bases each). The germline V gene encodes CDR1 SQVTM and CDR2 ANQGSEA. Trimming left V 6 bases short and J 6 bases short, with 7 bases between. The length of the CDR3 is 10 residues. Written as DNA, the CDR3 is TGCAGCGTGGGGGTGGATACGCAGTATTTT. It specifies CSVGVDTQYF.

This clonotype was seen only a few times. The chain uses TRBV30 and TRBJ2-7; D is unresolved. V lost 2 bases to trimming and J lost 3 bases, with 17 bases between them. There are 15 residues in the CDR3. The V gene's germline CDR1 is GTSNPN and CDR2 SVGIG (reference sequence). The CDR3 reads CAWSPPWSNLYEQYF. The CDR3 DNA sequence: TGTGCCTGGAGTCCCCCCTGGTCTAACCTCTACGAGCAGTACTTC. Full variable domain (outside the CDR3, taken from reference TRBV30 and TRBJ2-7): SQTIHQWPATLVQPVGSPLSLECTVEGTSNPNLYWYRQAAGRGLQLLFYSVGIGQISSEVPQNLSASRPQDRQFILSSKKLLLSDSGFYLCAWSPPWSNLYEQYFGPGTRLTVT.

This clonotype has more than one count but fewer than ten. The CDR3 reads CASSELHSTNQPQHF. The CDR3 DNA reads as TGTGCCAGCAGTGAATTACACAGTACCAATCAGCCCCAGCATTTT. This chain uses TRBV6-1 with TRBJ1-5; D is unresolved. The CDR3 extends over 15 amino acids. The ends were cut back, 2 bases at V and 3 bases at J, with 11 bases in the middle. Germline CDR1 MNHNS, CDR2 SASEGT.

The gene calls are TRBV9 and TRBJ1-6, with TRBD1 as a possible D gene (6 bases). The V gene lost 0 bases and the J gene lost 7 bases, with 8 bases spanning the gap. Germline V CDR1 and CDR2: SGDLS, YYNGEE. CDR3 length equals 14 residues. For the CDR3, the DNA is TGTGCCAGCAGCGTAGCAGGGGCCAATTCACCCCTCCACTTT. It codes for CASSVAGANSPLHF. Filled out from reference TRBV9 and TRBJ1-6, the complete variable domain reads DSGVTQTPKHLITATGQRVTLRCSPRSGDLSVYWYQQSLDQGLQFLIQYYNGEERAKGNILERFSAQQFPDLHSELNLSSLELGDSALYFCASSVAGANSPLHFGNGTRLTVT.

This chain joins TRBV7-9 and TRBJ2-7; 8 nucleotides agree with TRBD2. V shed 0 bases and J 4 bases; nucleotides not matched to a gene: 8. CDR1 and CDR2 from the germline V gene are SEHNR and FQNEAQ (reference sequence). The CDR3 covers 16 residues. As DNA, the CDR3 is TGTGCCAGCAGCTTAGCGGGGGGAGCGGGAGTATACGAGCAGTACTTC. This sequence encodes CASSLAGGAGVYEQYF.

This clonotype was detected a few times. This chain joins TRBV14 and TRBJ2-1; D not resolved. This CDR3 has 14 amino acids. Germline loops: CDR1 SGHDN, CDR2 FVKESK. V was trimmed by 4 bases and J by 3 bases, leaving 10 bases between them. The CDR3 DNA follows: TGTGCCAGCAGCCGTAACATGGACTACAATGAGCAGTTCTTC. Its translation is CASSRNMDYNEQFF.

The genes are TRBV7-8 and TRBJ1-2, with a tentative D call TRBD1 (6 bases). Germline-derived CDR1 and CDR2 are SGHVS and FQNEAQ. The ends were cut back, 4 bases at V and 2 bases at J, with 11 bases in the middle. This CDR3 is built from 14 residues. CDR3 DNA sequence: TGTGCCAGCAGCTCCCAACAGGGAAACTATGGCTACACCTTC. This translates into CASSSQQGNYGYTF. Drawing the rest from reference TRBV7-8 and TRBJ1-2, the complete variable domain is GAGVSQSPRYKVAKRGQDVALRCDPISGHVSLFWYQQALGQGPEFLTYFQNEAQLDKSGLPSDRFFAERPEGSVSTLKIQRTQQEDSAVYLCASSSQQGNYGYTFGSGTRLTVV.

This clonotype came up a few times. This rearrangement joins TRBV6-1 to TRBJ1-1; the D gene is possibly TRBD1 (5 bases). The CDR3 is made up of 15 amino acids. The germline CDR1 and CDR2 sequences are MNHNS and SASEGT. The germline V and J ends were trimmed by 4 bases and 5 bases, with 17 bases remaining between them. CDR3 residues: CASSVWDGSWTEAFF. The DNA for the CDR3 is TGTGCCAGCAGTGTATGGGACGGTAGTTGGACTGAAGCTTTCTTT.

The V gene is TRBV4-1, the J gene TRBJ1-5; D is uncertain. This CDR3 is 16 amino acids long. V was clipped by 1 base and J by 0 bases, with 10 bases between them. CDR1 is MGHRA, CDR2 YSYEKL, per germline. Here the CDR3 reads CASSQAQWGSNQPQHF. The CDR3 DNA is TGCGCCAGCAGCCAAGCCCAATGGGGTAGCAATCAGCCCCAGCATTTT.

The CDR3 DNA reads TGTGCCAGCAGTTTAAAGGTTCTCGGCAGCCCCAACTATGGCTACACCTTC. Its protein product is CASSLKVLGSPNYGYTF. The chain uses TRBV12-3 or TRBV12-4 and TRBJ1-2; D is unresolved. Between the trimmed V and J ends, which lost 2 bases and 2 bases, there was a span of 18 bases. This CDR3 is 17 amino acids long.

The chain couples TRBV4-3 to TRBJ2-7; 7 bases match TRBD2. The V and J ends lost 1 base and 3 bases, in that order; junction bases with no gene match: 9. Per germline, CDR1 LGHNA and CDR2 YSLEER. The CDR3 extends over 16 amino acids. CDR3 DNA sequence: TGCGCCAGCAGCCAAGGAACGGGGGGTTTAGTCTACGAGCAGTACTTC. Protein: CASSQGTGGLVYEQYF.

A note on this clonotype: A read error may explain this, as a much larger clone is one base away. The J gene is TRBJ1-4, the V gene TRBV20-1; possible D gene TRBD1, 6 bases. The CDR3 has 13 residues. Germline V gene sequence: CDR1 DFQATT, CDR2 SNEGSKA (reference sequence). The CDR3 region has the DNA TGCAGTGCTCAGCCCCTACAGGGCCTAAAACTGTTATTT. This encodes CSAQPLQGLKLLF.

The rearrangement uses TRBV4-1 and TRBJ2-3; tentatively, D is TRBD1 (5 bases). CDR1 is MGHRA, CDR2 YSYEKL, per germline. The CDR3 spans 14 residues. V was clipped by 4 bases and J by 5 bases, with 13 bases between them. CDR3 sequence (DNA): TGCGCCAGCAGCCGGCAAGGGGCCCAAGATACGCAGTATTTT. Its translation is CASSRQGAQDTQYF.

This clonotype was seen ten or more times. CDR3 sequence (DNA): TGTGCCATCAGGGACATCAGCGGGGTGGAGCAGTTCTTC. Protein: CAIRDISGVEQFF. The rearrangement uses TRBV10-3 and TRBJ2-1, with 7 nucleotides matching TRBD2. Trimming took 6 bases from V and 10 from J; bases not matched to a gene: 9. Looked up from germline, CDR1 is ENHRY and CDR2 is SYGVKD. The CDR3 is 13 amino acids.

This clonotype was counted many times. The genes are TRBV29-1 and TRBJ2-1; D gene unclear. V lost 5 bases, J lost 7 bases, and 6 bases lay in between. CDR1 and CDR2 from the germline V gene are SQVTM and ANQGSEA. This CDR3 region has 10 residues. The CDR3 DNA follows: TGCAGCGTTTGGGTGAATGAGCAGTTCTTC. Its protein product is CSVWVNEQFF.

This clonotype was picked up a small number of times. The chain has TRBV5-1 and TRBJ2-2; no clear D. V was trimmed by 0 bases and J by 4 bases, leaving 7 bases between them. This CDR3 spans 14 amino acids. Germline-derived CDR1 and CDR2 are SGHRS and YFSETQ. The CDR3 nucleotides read TGCGCCAGCAGCTTGGGAAGGTCCACCGGGGAGCTGTTTTTT. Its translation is CASSLGRSTGELFF.